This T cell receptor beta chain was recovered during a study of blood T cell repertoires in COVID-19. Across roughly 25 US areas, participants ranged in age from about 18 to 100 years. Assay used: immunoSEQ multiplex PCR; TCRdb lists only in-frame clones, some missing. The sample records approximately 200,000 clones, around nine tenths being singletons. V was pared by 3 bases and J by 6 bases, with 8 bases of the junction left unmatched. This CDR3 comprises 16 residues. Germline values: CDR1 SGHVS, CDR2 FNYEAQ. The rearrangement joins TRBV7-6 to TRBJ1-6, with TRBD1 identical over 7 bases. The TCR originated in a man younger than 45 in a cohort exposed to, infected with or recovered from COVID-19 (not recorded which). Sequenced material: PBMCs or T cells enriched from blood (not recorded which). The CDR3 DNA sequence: TGTGCCAGCAGCTTCACCGACAGGGATTCTAATTCACCCCTCCACTTT. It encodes CASSFTDRDSNSPLHF.